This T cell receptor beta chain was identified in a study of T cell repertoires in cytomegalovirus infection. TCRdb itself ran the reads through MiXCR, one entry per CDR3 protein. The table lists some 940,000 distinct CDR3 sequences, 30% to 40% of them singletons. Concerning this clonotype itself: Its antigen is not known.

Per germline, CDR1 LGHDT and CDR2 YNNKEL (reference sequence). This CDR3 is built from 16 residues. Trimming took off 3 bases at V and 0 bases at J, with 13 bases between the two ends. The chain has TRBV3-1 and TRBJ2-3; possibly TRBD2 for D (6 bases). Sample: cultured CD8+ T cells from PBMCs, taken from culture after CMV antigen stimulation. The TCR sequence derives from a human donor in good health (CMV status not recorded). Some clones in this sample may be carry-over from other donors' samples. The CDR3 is CASSHEDYSSTDTQYF. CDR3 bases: TGTGCCAGCAGCCACGAGGACTACTCTAGCACAGATACGCAGTATTTT.